This T cell receptor (beta chain) was documented in a study of OX40 agonist ivuxolimab in advanced cancers. Findings and caveats of the study: Expanded clones tended on average to be more numerous among CD8+ T cells than CD4+. In the expanded peripheral T cells, antigen specificity was never determined.

TCRdb's table, derived via immunoSEQ multiplex PCR, lists solely in-frame clones and lacks some. The table includes 65,000 to 95,000 clones, more than 75% detected once. The CDR3 extends over 17 amino acids. Germline V gene data show CDR1 as SGDLS and CDR2 as YYNGEE. The junction had 4 bases not matched to a gene; V was cut back by 0 bases and J by 1 base. This clone turned up a few times. No antigen is known for it. The sequence came from an adult with an advanced solid tumor such as melanoma, head and neck, liver or kidney cancer. The chain carries TRBV9 and TRBJ1-2; 12 positions agree with TRBD1. Specimen: CD4+ or CD8+ T cells sorted from blood, collected in a trial of the OX40 agonist ivuxolimab. For the CDR3, the DNA is TGTGCCAGCAGCGTAGACCGGGACAGGGGGCGTAACTATGGCTACACCTTC. It codes for CASSVDRDRGRNYGYTF.